Sequencing of this T cell receptor (beta chain) was carried out in a study of blood T cell repertoires in COVID-19. At the level of the study: Samples came from the United States, Italy and Spain, spanning acute and convalescent COVID-19. T cells, B-cell-depleted T cells, or PBMCs provided the cDNA or gDNA that served as material.

The CDR3 is made up of 15 amino acids. Trimming pared 2 bases from V and 3 bases from J, leaving 12 bases between. Germline CDR1 and CDR2: KGHSH and LQKENI. Per the original methods: Amplification of reference gene primers provided the estimated nucleated cell counts. Clones were read by immunoSEQ multiplex PCR, and TCRdb kept only the in-frame ones, dropping some. V, J and clone size were drawn from that table, and D and trimming were deduced from the DNA. The table records roughly 150,000 clones, approximately 88% of them present only once. The material sequenced was peripheral blood. The receptor was isolated from a human donor in a cohort sampled during active COVID-19. The chain couples TRBV18 to TRBJ2-3; possible D gene TRBD2, 6 bases. The CDR3 nucleotides read TGTGCCAGCTCACCAGGGCGGGGAGCTACAGATACGCAGTATTTT. It specifies CASSPGRGATDTQYF.